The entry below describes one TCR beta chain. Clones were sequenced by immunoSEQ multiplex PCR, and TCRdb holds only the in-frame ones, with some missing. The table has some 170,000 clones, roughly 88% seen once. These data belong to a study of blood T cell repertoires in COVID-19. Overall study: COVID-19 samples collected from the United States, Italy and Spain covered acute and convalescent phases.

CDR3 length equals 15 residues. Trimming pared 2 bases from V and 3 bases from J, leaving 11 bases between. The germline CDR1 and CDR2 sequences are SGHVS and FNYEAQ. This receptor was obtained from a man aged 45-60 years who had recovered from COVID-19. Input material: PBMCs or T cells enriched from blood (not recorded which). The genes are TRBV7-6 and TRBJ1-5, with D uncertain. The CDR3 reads CASSLREGVNQPQHF. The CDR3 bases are TGTGCCAGCAGCTTACGGGAGGGAGTCAATCAGCCCCAGCATTTT.